This T cell receptor (beta chain) was recovered during a study of T cell changes during pregnancy in multiple sclerosis. Some clones are missing from TCRdb's copy, which holds only in-frame ones; the method was immunoSEQ multiplex PCR. Altogether 75,000 to 80,000 clones are present, approximately 92% being singletons, with the ten largest covering around 0.7%. Germline values: CDR1 SGHTA, CDR2 FQGNSA. V shed 4 bases and J shed 0 bases, with 13 bases lying between them. The CDR3 consists of 15 residues. This TCR derives from a female donor in good health, enrolled as a control in a pregnancy study. This chain connects TRBV7-2 to TRBJ2-7, with D possibly being TRBD2 (5 bases). Sequenced material: peripheral blood, taken in the second trimester of pregnancy. The CDR3 is CASSSRTGSSYEQYF. The CDR3 coding sequence is TGTGCCAGCAGCTCTCGGACGGGAAGCTCCTACGAGCAGTACTTC.